This T cell receptor beta chain was profiled in a study of Graves' ophthalmopathy and Graves' hyperthyroidism. This clonotype was found a few times. RNA transcripts were the template, and TCR beta CDR3 regions were amplified from them. Second-round multiplex PCR came after first-round RT-PCR with HTBI primers. TCRdb re-derived calls from the multiplex PCR reads in MiXCR, one entry per CDR3 protein. The sample holds about 40,000 distinct CDR3 sequences; 45% to 60% are singletons and the top ten take roughly 18%. CDR3 size: 11 residues. V was shortened by 4 bases and J by 7 bases, with 10 bases between the two germline ends. Looked up from germline, CDR1 is SQVTM and CDR2 is ANQGSEA.

This receptor was taken from an adult man with Graves' ophthalmopathy. The sample taken for sequencing was peripheral blood. This chain connects TRBV29-1 to TRBJ1-2; unclear D gene. The CDR3 sequence: CSVVRRGGYTF. The CDR3, as DNA: TGCAGCGTTGTACGGCGCGGTGGCTACACCTTC. The entire variable domain, with the rest obtained from reference TRBV29-1 and TRBJ1-2, is as follows: SAVISQKPSRDICQRGTSLTIQCQVDSQVTMMFWYRQQPGQSLTLIATANQGSEATYESGFVIDKFPISRPNLTFSTLTVSNMSPEDSSIYLCSVVRRGGYTFGSGTRLTVV.